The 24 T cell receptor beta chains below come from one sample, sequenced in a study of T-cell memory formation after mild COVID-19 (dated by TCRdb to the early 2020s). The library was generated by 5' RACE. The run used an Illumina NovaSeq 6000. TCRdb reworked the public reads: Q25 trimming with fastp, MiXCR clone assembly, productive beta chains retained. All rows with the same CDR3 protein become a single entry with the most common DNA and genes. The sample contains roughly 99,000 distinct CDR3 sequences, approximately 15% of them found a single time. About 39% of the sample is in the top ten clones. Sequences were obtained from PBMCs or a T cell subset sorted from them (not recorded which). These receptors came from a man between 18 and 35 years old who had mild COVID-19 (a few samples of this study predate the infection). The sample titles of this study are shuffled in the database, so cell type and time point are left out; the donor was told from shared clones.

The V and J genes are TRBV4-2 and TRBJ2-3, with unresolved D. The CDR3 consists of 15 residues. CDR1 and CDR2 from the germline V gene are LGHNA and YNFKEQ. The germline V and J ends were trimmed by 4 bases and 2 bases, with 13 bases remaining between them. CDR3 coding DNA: TGTGCCAGCAGCCGTGAACAGTCCTACACAGATACGCAGTATTTT. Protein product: CASSREQSYTDTQYF.

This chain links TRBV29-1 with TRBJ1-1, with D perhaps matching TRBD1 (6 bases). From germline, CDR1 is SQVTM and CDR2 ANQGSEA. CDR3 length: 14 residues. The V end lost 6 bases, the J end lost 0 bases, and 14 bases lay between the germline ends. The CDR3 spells CSVWGDTLNTEAFF. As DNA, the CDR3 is TGCAGCGTGTGGGGGGACACGTTGAACACTGAAGCTTTCTTT.

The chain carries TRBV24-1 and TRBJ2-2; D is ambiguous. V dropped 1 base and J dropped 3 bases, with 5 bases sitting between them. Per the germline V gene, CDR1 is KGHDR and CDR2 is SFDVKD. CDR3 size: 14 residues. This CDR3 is CATSDLRYTGELFF. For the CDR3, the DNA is TGTGCCACCAGTGATTTAAGGTACACCGGGGAGCTGTTTTTT.

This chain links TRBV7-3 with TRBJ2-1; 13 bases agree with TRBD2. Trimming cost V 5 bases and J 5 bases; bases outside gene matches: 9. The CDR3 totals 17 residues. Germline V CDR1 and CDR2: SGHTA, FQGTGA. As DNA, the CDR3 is TGTGCCAGCAGCAAGACTAGCGGGGGGCTTTTAAACAATGAGCAGTTCTTC. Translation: CASSKTSGGLLNNEQFF.

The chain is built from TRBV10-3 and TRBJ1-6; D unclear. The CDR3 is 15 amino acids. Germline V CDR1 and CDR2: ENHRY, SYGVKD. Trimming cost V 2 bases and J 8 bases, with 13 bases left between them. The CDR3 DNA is TGTGCCATCAGTGAGCTCCGGACTCTAGATTCACCCCTCCACTTT. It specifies CAISELRTLDSPLHF.

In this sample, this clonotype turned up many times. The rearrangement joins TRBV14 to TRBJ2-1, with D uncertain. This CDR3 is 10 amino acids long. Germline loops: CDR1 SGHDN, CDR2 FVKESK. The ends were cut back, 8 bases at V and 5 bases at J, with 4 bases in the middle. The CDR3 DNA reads TGTGCCAGCGGGAACAATGAGCAGTTCTTC. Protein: CASGNNEQFF.

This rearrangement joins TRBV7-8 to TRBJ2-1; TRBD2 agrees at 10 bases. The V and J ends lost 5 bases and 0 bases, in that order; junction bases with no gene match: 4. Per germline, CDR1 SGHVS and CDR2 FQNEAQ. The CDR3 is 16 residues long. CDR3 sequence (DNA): TGTGCCAGCAGCCTTAGCGGGGGGCCCTCCTACAATGAGCAGTTCTTC. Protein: CASSLSGGPSYNEQFF.

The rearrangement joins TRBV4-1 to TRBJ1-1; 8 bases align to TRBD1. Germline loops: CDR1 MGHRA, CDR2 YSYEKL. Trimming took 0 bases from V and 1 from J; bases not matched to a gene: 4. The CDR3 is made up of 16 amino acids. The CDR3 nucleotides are TGCGCCAGCAGCCAAGAGTCCGGGACAGGGAACACTGAAGCTTTCTTT. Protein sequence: CASSQESGTGNTEAFF.

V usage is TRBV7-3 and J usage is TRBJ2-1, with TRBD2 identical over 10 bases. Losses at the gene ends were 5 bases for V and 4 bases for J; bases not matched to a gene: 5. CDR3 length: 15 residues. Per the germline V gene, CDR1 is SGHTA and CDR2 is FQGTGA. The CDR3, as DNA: TGTGCCAGCAGCCCCCGACTAGCGGGTTACAATGAGCAGTTCTTC. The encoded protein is CASSPRLAGYNEQFF.

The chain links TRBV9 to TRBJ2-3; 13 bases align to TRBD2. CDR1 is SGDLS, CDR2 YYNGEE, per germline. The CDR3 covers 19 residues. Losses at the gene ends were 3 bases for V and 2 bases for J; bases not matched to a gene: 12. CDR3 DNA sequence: TGTGCCAGCAGCGGGGAGGTAGGGACTAGCGGGGAACTCACAGATACGCAGTATTTT. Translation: CASSGEVGTSGELTDTQYF.

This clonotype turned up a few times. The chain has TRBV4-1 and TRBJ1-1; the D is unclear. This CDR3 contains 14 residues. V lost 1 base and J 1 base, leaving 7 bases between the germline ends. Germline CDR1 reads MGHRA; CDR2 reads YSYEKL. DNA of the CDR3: TGCGCCAGCAGCCAAGGCTGGACGAACACTGAAGCTTTCTTT. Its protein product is CASSQGWTNTEAFF.

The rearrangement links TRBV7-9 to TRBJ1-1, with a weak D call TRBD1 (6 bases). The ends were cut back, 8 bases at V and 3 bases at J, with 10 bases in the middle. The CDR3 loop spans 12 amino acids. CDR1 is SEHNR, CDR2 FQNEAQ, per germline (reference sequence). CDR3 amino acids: CASGGLDTEAFF. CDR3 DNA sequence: TGTGCCAGCGGGGGCTTGGACACTGAAGCTTTCTTT.

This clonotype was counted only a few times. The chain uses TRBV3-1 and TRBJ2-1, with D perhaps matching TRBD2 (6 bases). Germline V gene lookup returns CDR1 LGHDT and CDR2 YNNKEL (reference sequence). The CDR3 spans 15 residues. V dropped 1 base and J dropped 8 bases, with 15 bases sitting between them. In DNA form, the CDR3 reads TGTGCCAGCAGCCAAGGGAGGGCCTCGACGGATGAGCAGTTCTTC. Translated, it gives CASSQGRASTDEQFF.

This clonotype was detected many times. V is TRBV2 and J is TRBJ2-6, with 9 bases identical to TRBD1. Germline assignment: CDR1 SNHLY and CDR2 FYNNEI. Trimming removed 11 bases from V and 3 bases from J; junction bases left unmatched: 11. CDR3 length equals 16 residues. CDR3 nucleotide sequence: TGTGCCGTCTTTGGGACAGGGCTTTATGGGGCCAACGTCCTGACTTTC. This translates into CAVFGTGLYGANVLTF.

CDR3 region: CASQEGNTGELFF. The CDR3 coding sequence is TGTGCCAGCCAGGAGGGAAACACCGGGGAGCTGTTTTTT. This chain joins TRBV9 and TRBJ2-2; D might be TRBD2 (6 bases). Germline CDR1 reads SGDLS; CDR2 reads YYNGEE. The CDR3 runs 13 residues. V was cut by 7 bases and J by 2 bases, with 9 bases left in between.

In nucleotides, the CDR3 is TGTGCCCACGTCGGGGGGCGAAACACCGGGGAGCTGTTTTTT. Protein product: CAHVGGRNTGELFF. V is TRBV6-1 and J is TRBJ2-2, with D possibly matching TRBD2 (7 bases). The ends were cut back, 11 bases at V and 2 bases at J, with 15 bases in the middle. Per the germline V gene, CDR1 is MNHNS and CDR2 is SASEGT. The CDR3 is made up of 14 amino acids.

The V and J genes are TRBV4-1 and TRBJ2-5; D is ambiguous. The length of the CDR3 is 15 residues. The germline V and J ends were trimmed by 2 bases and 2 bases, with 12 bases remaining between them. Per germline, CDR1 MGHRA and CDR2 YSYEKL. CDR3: CASSQRSLPQETQYF. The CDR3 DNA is TGCGCCAGCAGCCAACGCTCCCTCCCGCAAGAGACCCAGTACTTC.

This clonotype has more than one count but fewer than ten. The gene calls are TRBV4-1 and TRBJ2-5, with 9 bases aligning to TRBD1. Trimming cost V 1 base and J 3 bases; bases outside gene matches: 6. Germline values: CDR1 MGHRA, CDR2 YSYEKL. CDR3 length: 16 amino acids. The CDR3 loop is CASSQGRGQGEETQYF. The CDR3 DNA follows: TGCGCCAGCAGCCAAGGTCGGGGACAGGGAGAAGAGACCCAGTACTTC.

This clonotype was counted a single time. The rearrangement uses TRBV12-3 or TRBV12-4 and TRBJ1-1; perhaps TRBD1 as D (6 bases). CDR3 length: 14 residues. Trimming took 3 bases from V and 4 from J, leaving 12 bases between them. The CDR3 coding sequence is TGTGCCAGCAGTTTCGGAACAGGGAGCACTGAAGCTTTCTTT. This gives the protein CASSFGTGSTEAFF.

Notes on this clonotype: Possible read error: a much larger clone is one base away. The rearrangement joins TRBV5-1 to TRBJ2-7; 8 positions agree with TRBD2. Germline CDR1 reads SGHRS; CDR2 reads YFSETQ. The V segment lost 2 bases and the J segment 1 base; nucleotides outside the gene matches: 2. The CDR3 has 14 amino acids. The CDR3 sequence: CASSFGGGSYEQYF. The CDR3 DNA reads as TGCGCCAGCAGCTTCGGCGGGGGGTCCTACGAGCAGTACTTC.

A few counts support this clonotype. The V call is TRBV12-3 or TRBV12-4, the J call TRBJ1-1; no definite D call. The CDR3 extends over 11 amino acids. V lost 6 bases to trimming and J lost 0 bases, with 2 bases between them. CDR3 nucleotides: TGTGCCAGCAGGATGAACACTGAAGCTTTCTTT. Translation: CASRMNTEAFF.

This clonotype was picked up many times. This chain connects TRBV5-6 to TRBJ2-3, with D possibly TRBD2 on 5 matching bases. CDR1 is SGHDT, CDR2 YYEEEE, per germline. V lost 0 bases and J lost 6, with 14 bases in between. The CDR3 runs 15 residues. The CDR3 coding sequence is TGTGCCAGCAGCTTGGCTCTAGAGGGTGCGGATACGCAGTATTTT. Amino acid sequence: CASSLALEGADTQYF.

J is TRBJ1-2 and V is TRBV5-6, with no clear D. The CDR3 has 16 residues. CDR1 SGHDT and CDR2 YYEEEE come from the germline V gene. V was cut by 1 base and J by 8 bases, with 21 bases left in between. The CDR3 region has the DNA TGTGCCAGCAGCTTGTTGAGGGTAGGAAGAAAAGTCGGCTACACCTTC. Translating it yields CASSLLRVGRKVGYTF.

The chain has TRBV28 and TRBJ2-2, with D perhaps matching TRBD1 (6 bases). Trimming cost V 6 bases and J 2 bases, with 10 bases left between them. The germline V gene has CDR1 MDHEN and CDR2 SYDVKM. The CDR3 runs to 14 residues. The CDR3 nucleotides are TGTGCCAGCAGAAGACAGGTTAACACCGGGGAGCTGTTTTTT. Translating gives CASRRQVNTGELFF.